One sample yielded the 8 T cell receptor beta chains listed below, sequenced in a study of cytomegalovirus exposure and HLA in healthy donors. Researchers ran the PCR with 60 Vbeta and 13 Jbeta primers. This table comes from immunoSEQ multiplex PCR, and its TCRdb copy is limited to in-frame clones, with some not included. Counted here are 110,000 to 150,000 clones, roughly 70% occurring once; the ten biggest clones make up almost 4.5%. Sample: PBMCs. The receptors were gathered from a man aged 55 to 70 in good health and CMV-seronegative.

This clone has just one count. The chain recombines TRBV27 with TRBJ2-7; TRBD2 might be the D (7 bases). V was clipped by 6 bases and J by 2 bases, with 14 bases between them. The germline V gene encodes CDR1 MNHEY and CDR2 SMNVEV (reference sequence). This CDR3 region has 14 residues. The CDR3 DNA follows: TGTGCCAGCAGAGTTGGGGGGGCCCCCTACGAGCAGTACTTC. Its translation: CASRVGGAPYEQYF.

The rearrangement links TRBV30 to TRBJ2-5; TRBD2 matches at 10 bases. The J call may be wrong; the DNA end is better matched by TRBJ2-7. CDR1 and CDR2 from the germline V gene are GTSNPN and SVGIG (reference sequence). This CDR3 has 13 amino acids. The DNA for the CDR3 is TGTGCCTGGAGTAGACTAGCGGGCTACGAGCAGTACTTC. Translated, it gives CAWSRLAGYEQYF.

The genes are TRBV27 and TRBJ2-3; 8 nucleotides line up with TRBD1. This CDR3 is 14 amino acids long. V shed 5 bases and J 3 bases; nucleotides not matched to a gene: 4. The V gene's germline CDR1 is MNHEY and CDR2 SMNVEV (reference sequence). The CDR3 protein is CASSPGQGTDTQYF. The CDR3 DNA is TGTGCCAGCAGTCCCGGACAGGGAACAGATACGCAGTATTTT.

The chain couples TRBV9 to TRBJ1-2; D call uncertain. The V end lost 5 bases, the J end lost 4 bases, and 12 bases lay between the germline ends. Germline-derived CDR1 and CDR2 are SGDLS and YYNGEE. The CDR3 is made up of 13 amino acids. The DNA for the CDR3 is TGTGCCAGCAGTGCCGCCGGTGGCTATGGCTACACCTTC. It specifies CASSAAGGYGYTF.

The CDR3 sequence: CASSRERLSYEQYF. The CDR3 DNA is TGTGCCAGCAGCAGGGAGCGGCTCTCCTACGAGCAGTACTTC. The J gene is TRBJ2-7, the V gene TRBV11-1, with a possible D match to TRBD2 (5 bases). This CDR3 contains 14 residues. V lost 5 bases and J lost 0, with 11 bases in between. Germline CDR1 reads SGHAT; CDR2 reads FQDESV (reference sequence).

In its sample, this clone was seen a few times. This sequence joins TRBV6-4 and TRBJ2-1; D is undetermined. The germline V gene encodes CDR1 MRHNA and CDR2 SNTAGT. V was clipped by 6 bases and J by 1 base, with 16 bases between them. CDR3 size: 16 residues. The CDR3 nucleotides read TGTGCCAGCAGGCCCTCGGGTCTCGGGTCCTACAATGAGCAGTTCTTC. It yields the protein CASRPSGLGSYNEQFF.

This clone was observed a handful of times. The chain uses TRBV28 and TRBJ2-2; 8 bases are a match to TRBD2. Germline lookup yields CDR1 MDHEN and CDR2 SYDVKM. Trimming took 3 bases from V and 3 from J; bases not matched to a gene: 3. The CDR3 is 15 amino acids. DNA of the CDR3: TGTGCCAGCAGTTTGGGCGGGAGGTACACCGGGGAGCTGTTTTTT. It yields the protein CASSLGGRYTGELFF.

The chain recombines TRBV11-3 with TRBJ1-1, with no clear D. Looked up from germline, CDR1 is SGHNT and CDR2 is YENEEA. With 1 base removed from V and 1 base from J, the gap between germline ends came to 7 bases. The CDR3 covers 14 residues. The CDR3 is CASSLGRGNTEAFF. As DNA, the CDR3 is TGTGCCAGCAGCTTAGGTCGGGGGAACACTGAAGCTTTCTTT.